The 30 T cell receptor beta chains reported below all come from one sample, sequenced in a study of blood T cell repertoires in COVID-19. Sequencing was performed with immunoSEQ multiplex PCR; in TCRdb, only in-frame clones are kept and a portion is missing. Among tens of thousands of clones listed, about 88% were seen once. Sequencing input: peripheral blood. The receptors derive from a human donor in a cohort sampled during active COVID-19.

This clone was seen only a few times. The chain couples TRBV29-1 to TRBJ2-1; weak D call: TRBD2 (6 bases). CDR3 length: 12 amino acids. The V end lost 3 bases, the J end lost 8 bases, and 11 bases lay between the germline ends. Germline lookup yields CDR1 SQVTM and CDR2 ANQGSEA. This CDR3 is CSVDRGIDEQFF. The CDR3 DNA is TGCAGCGTTGATCGGGGGATCGATGAGCAGTTCTTC.

The CDR3 nucleotides are TGTGCCAGCACCGATATAGCGGGAGGGCCAGGTGAGCAGTTCTTC. The encoded protein is CASTDIAGGPGEQFF. The chain uses TRBV28 and TRBJ2-1; 11 bases line up with TRBD2. Trimming removed 7 bases from V and 9 bases from J; junction bases left unmatched: 11. This CDR3 has 15 residues. Germline CDR1 and CDR2: MDHEN and SYDVKM.

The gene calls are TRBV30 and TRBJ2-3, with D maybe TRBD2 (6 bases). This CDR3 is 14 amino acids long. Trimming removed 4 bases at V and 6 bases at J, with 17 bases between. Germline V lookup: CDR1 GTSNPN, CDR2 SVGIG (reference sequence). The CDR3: CAWMGLLTGDTQYF. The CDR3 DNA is TGTGCCTGGATGGGACTTTTGACGGGGGATACGCAGTATTTT.

The CDR3 DNA sequence: TGTGCCAGCTCCCCGGGACAGAATGAGCAGTACTTC. It is translated as CASSPGQNEQYF. V and J are TRBV18 and TRBJ2-7, with 7 bases lining up with TRBD1. CDR1 KGHSH and CDR2 LQKENI come from the germline V gene. This CDR3 has 12 residues. With V trimmed by 6 bases and J by 7 bases, 6 bases remained unmatched.

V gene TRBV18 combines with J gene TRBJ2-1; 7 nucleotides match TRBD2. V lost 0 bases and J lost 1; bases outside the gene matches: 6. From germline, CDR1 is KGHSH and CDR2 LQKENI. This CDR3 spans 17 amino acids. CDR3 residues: CASSPPWGGGSYNEQFF. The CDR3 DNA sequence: TGTGCCAGCTCACCACCGTGGGGCGGGGGTTCCTACAATGAGCAGTTCTTC. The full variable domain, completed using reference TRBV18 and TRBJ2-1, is NAGVMQNPRHLVRRRGQEARLRCSPMKGHSHVYWYRQLPEEGLKFMVYLQKENIIDESGMPKERFSAEFPKEGPSILRIQQVVRGDSAAYFCASSPPWGGGSYNEQFFGPGTRLTVL.

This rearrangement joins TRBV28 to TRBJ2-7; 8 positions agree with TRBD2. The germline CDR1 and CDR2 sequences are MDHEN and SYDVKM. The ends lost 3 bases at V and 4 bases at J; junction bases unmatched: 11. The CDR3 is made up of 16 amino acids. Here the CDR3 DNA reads TGTGCCAGCAGTTTTTTTCGGGCTAGCGGGCCATACGAGCAGTACTTC. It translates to CASSFFRASGPYEQYF.

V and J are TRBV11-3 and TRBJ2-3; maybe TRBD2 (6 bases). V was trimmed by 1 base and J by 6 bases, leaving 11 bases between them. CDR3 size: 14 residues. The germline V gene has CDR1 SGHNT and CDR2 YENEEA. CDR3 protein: CASSLGGGGDTQYF. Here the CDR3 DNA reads TGTGCCAGCAGCTTAGGTGGTGGAGGGGATACGCAGTATTTT. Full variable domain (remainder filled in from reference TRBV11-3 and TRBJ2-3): EAGVVQSPRYKIIEKKQPVAFWCNPISGHNTLYWYLQNLGQGPELLIRYENEEAVDDSQLPKDRFSAERLKGVDSTLKIQPAELGDSAVYLCASSLGGGGDTQYFGPGTRLTVL.

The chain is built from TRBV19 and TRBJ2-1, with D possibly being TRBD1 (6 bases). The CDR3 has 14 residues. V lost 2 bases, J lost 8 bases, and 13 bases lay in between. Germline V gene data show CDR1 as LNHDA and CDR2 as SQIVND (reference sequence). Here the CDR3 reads CASSIKGGIDEQFF. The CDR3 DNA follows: TGTGCCAGTAGTATAAAAGGGGGTATCGATGAGCAGTTCTTC.

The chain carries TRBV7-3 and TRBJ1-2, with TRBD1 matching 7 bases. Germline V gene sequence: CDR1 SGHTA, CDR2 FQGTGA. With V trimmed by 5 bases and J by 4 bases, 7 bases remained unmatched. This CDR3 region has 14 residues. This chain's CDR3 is CASSPKGQSYGYTF. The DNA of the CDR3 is TGTGCCAGCAGCCCTAAGGGACAGAGCTATGGCTACACCTTC. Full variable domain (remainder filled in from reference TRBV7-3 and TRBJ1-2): GAGVSQTPSNKVTEKGKYVELRCDPISGHTALYWYRQSLGQGPEFLIYFQGTGAADDSGLPNDRFFAVRPEGSVSTLKIQRTERGDSAVYLCASSPKGQSYGYTFGSGTRLTVV.

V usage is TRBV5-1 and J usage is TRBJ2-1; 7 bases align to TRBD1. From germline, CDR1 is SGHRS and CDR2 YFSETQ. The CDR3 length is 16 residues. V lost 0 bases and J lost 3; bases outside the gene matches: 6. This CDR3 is CASSLVGQDLYNEQFF. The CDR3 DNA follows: TGCGCCAGCAGCTTGGTTGGACAGGACCTCTACAATGAGCAGTTCTTC.

DNA for the CDR3: TGTGCCAGCAGCCAAGACGGGACAGGGGTGGGTGGTTGGAGCACCGGGGAGCTGTTTTTT. This encodes CASSQDGTGVGGWSTGELFF. The V and J genes are TRBV3-1 (or the pseudogene TRBV3-2) and TRBJ2-2, with 10 bases lining up with TRBD1. Per germline, CDR1 LGHDT and CDR2 YNNKEL (reference sequence). This CDR3 has 20 amino acids. Trimming removed 0 bases from V and 4 bases from J; junction bases left unmatched: 14.

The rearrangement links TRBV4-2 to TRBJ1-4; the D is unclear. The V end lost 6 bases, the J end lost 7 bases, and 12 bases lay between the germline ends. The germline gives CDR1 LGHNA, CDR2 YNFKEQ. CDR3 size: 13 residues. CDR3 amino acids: CASSSVEGEKLFF. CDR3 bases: TGTGCCAGCAGTTCGGTAGAGGGTGAAAAACTGTTTTTT.

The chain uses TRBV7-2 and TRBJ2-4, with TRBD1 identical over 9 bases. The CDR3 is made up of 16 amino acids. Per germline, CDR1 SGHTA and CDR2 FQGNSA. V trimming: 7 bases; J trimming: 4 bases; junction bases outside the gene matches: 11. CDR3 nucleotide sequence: TGTGCCAGCATACCGGGGACAGGGTGGGTGAAAAACATTCAGTACTTC. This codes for CASIPGTGWVKNIQYF.

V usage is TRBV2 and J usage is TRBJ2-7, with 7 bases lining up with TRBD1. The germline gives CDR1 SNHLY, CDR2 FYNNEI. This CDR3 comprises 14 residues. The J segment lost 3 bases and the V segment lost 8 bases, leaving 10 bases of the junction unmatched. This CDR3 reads CASWGQTTNYEQYF. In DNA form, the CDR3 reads TGTGCCAGCTGGGGACAGACAACAAACTACGAGCAGTACTTC.

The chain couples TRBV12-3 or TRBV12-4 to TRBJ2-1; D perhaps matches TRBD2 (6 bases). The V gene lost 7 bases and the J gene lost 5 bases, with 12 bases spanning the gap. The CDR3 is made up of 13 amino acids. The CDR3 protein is CASKGLGNNEQFF. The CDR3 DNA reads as TGTGCCAGCAAGGGACTCGGGAACAATGAGCAGTTCTTC.

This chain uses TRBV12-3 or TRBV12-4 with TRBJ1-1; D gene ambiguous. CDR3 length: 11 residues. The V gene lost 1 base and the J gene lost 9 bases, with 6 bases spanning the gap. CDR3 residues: CASSLGSQAFF. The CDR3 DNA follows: TGTGCCAGCAGTTTAGGAAGCCAAGCTTTCTTT.

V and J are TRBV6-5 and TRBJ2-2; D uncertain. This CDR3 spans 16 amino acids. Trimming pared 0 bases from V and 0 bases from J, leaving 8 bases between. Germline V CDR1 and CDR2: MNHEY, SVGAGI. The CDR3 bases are TGTGCCAGCAGTTACTCTTGGCATGCGAACACCGGGGAGCTGTTTTTT. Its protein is CASSYSWHANTGELFF.

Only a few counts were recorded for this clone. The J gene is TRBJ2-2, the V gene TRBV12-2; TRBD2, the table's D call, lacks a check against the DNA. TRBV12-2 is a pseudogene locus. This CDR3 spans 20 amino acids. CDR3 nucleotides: TGTGCAAGTCGCTTATGGACTAGCGGGAGGGCCATCCTTTTCACCGGGGAGCTGTTTTTT. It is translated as CASRLWTSGRAILFTGELFF.

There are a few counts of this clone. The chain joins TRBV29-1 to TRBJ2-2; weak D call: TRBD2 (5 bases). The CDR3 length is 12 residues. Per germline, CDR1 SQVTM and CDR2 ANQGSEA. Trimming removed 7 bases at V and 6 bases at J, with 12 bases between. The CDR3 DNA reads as TGCAGCGCCGGACTCGGGGCCGGGGAGCTGTTTTTT. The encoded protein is CSAGLGAGELFF.

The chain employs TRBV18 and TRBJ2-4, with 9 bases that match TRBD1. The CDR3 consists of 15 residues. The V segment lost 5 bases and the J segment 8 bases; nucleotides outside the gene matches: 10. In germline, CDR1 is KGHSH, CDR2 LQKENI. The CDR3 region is CASSKELTGGDIQYF. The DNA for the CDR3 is TGTGCCAGCTCAAAGGAACTTACAGGGGGCGACATTCAGTACTTC.

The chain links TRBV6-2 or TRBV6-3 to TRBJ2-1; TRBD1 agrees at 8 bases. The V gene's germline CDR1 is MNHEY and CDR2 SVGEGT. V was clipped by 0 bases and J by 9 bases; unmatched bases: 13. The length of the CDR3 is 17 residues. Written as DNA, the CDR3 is TGTGCCAGCAGTTACTCTGTTGCAGGACAGGGTGTTACTGAGCAGTTCTTC. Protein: CASSYSVAGQGVTEQFF.

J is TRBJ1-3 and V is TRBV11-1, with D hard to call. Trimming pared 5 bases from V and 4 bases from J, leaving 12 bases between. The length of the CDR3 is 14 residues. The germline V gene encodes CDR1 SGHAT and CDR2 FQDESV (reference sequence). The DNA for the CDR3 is TGTGCCAGCAGCAGGAGAGGGTACGGAAACACCATATATTTT. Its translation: CASSRRGYGNTIYF. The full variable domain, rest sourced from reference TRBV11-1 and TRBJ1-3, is EAEVAQSPRYKITEKSQAVAFWCDPISGHATLYWYRQILGQGPELLVQFQDESVVDDSQLPKDRFSAERLKGVDSTLKIQPAELGDSAMYLCASSRRGYGNTIYFGEGSWLTVV.

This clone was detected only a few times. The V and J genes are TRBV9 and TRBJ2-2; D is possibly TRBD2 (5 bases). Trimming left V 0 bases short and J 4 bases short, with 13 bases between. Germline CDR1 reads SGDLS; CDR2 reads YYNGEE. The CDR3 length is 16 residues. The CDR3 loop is CASSVALGRGTGELFF. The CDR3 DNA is TGTGCCAGCAGCGTAGCTCTGGGGAGAGGCACCGGGGAGCTGTTTTTT.

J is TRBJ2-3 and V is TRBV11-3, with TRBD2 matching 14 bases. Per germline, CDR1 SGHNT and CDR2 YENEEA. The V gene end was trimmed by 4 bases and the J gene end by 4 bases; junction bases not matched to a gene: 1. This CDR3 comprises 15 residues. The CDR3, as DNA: TGTGCCAGCAGCTCGGGACTAGCGGGAGCAGATACGCAGTATTTT. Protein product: CASSSGLAGADTQYF.

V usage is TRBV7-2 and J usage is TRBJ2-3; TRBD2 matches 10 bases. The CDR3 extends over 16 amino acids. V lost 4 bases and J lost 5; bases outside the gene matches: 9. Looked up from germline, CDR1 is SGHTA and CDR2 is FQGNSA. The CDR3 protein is CASSSQAGGPGDTQYF. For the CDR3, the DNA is TGTGCCAGCAGCTCCCAAGCGGGGGGGCCCGGAGATACGCAGTATTTT.

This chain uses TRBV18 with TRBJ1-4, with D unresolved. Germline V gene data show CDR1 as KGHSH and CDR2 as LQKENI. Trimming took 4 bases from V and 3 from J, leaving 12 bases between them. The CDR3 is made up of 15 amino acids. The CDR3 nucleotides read TGTGCCAGCTCACGACCCGGGAGGGCTAATGAAAAACTGTTTTTT. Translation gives CASSRPGRANEKLFF. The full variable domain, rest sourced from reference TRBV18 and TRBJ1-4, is NAGVMQNPRHLVRRRGQEARLRCSPMKGHSHVYWYRQLPEEGLKFMVYLQKENIIDESGMPKERFSAEFPKEGPSILRIQQVVRGDSAAYFCASSRPGRANEKLFFGSGTQLSVL.

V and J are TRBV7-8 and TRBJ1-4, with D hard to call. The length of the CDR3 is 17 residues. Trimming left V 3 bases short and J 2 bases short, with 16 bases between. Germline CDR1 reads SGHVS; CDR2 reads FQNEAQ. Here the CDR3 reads CASSFSRRSPTNEKLFF. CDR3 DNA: TGTGCCAGCAGCTTTTCCAGGAGGAGCCCTACTAATGAAAAACTGTTTTTT.

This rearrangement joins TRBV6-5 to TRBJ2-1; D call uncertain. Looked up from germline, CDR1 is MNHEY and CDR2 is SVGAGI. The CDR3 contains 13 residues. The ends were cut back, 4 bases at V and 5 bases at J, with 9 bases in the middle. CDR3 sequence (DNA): TGTGCCAGCAGTTCTACAGCTCACAATGAGCAGTTCTTC. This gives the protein CASSSTAHNEQFF.

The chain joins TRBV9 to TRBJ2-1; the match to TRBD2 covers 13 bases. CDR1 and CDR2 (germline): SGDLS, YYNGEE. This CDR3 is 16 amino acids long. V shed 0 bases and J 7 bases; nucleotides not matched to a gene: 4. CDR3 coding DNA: TGTGCCAGCAGCGTAGGGGGACTAGCGGGATGGAATGAGCAGTTCTTC. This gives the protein CASSVGGLAGWNEQFF.

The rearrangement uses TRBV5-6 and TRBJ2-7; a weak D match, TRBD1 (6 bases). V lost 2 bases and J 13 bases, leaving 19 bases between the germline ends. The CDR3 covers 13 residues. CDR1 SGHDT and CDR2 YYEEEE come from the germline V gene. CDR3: CASSFSDSSVEYF. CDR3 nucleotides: TGTGCCAGCAGCTTTTCGGACAGTTCAGTGGAATACTTC.